Listed here are 27 T cell receptor beta chains from one sample, sequenced in a study of blood T cell repertoires in COVID-19. Profiling relied on immunoSEQ multiplex PCR, and the TCRdb table lists in-frame clones only, not all of them. Of over 10,000 clones in the sample, approximately 88% were seen once. The sample was peripheral blood. The source is a human donor in a cohort sampled during active COVID-19.

This sequence joins TRBV3-1 (or the pseudogene TRBV3-2) and TRBJ2-1, with 8 bases lining up with TRBD1. V was clipped by 1 base and J by 7 bases; unmatched bases: 6. Germline CDR1 reads LGHDT; CDR2 reads YNNKEL (reference sequence). This CDR3 spans 15 amino acids. CDR3 protein: CASSQAEGQVNEQFF. For the CDR3, the DNA is TGTGCCAGCAGCCAAGCGGAGGGACAGGTAAATGAGCAGTTCTTC.

As for this clone: The CDR3 ends on some other residue instead of the conserved phenylalanine or tryptophan, so this is likely a read error. The chain recombines TRBV28 with TRBJ1-2; D is unclear. The germline V gene encodes CDR1 MDHEN and CDR2 SYDVKM. Trimming took off 6 bases at V and 7 bases at J, with 15 bases between the two ends. This CDR3 spans 13 amino acids. The CDR3, as DNA: TGTGCCAGCAGACCAGGCCCCCATCTTGGCTACACCCTC. This codes for CASRPGPHLGYTL.

The CDR3 DNA reads as TGTGCCAGCAGCGGCAGGGTTTCCTCTGGGGCCAACGTCCTGACTTTC. Its translation is CASSGRVSSGANVLTF. V and J are TRBV5-4 and TRBJ2-6; D may be TRBD1 (5 bases). The CDR3 is 16 residues long. Germline loops: CDR1 SGHNT, CDR2 YYREEE (reference sequence). Trimming took off 4 bases at V and 0 bases at J, with 11 bases between the two ends.

V usage is TRBV19 and J usage is TRBJ2-7, with 9 bases that match TRBD2. Germline CDR1 LNHDA, CDR2 SQIVND (reference sequence). Losses at the gene ends were 2 bases for V and 0 bases for J; bases not matched to a gene: 5. The CDR3 sequence is 16 residues long. The CDR3 loop is CASSISSGTVSYEQYF. CDR3 DNA: TGTGCCAGTAGTATATCTAGCGGGACCGTCTCCTACGAGCAGTACTTC. Full variable domain (outside the CDR3, taken from reference TRBV19 and TRBJ2-7): DGGITQSPKYLFRKEGQNVTLSCEQNLNHDAMYWYRQDPGQGLRLIYYSQIVNDFQKGDIAEGYSVSREKKESFPLTVTSAQKNPTAFYLCASSISSGTVSYEQYFGPGTRLTVT.

The chain carries TRBV6-4 and TRBJ2-1, with D perhaps matching TRBD1 (6 bases). Deletions cut 3 bases from V and 10 bases from J, with 13 bases between. CDR3 length equals 13 residues. Germline lookup yields CDR1 MRHNA and CDR2 SNTAGT. Here the CDR3 DNA reads TGTGCCAGCAGTGAAATGGGGGCAAAAGAGCAGTTCTTC. It yields the protein CASSEMGAKEQFF.

This chain connects TRBV24-1 to TRBJ2-4; D unclear. This CDR3 is 13 amino acids long. Trimming stripped 0 bases from V and 6 bases from J, with 5 bases between. Germline V gene sequence: CDR1 KGHDR, CDR2 SFDVKD. The CDR3 nucleotides read TGTGCCACCAGTGATTTGTCCCGAAACATTCAGTACTTC. Translating it yields CATSDLSRNIQYF.

The J gene is TRBJ1-3, the V gene TRBV28, with a possible D match to TRBD1 (6 bases). Germline values: CDR1 MDHEN, CDR2 SYDVKM. Trimming left V 4 bases short and J 2 bases short, with 6 bases between. This CDR3 is 13 amino acids long. CDR3 DNA: TGTGCCAGCAGTTCAGGGGCTGGAAACACCATATATTTT. Translated: CASSSGAGNTIYF. Looking up the rest from reference TRBV28 and TRBJ1-3 gives the full variable domain: DVKVTQSSRYLVKRTGEKVFLECVQDMDHENMFWYRQDPGLGLRLIYFSYDVKMKEKGDIPEGYSVSREKKERFSLILESASTNQTSMYLCASSSGAGNTIYFGEGSWLTVV.

This clone was counted between two and nine times. The chain joins TRBV4-3 to TRBJ1-2, with D perhaps matching TRBD1 (5 bases). There are 14 residues in the CDR3. Germline values: CDR1 LGHNA, CDR2 YSLEER. V was clipped by 1 base and J by 2 bases, with 8 bases between them. CDR3 sequence: CASSQARGNYGYTF. The CDR3 nucleotides are TGCGCCAGCAGCCAAGCGCGGGGGAACTATGGCTACACCTTC.

The rearrangement joins TRBV19 to TRBJ1-5, with 7 bases identical to TRBD1. Losses at the gene ends were 3 bases for V and 3 bases for J; bases not matched to a gene: 5. The CDR3 spans 15 residues. Germline V gene data show CDR1 as LNHDA and CDR2 as SQIVND (reference sequence). The DNA for the CDR3 is TGTGCCAGTAGTATTACCGGGACAGTCAATCAGCCCCAGCATTTT. It is translated as CASSITGTVNQPQHF.

The chain employs TRBV5-6 and TRBJ2-3; D is possibly TRBD1 (6 bases). The CDR3 contains 16 residues. Trimming removed 1 base at V and 1 base at J, with 13 bases between. CDR1 and CDR2 from the germline V gene are SGHDT and YYEEEE. CDR3 residues: CASSLRQDKRTDTQYF. The CDR3 coding sequence is TGTGCCAGCAGCTTGAGACAGGATAAGCGCACAGATACGCAGTATTTT.

This chain links TRBV5-1 with TRBJ2-3; D perhaps matches TRBD2 (6 bases). The CDR3 runs 16 residues. The ends were cut back, 2 bases at V and 4 bases at J, with 17 bases in the middle. The V gene's germline CDR1 is SGHRS and CDR2 YFSETQ. This CDR3 reads CASSFRRERAADTQYF. The DNA of the CDR3 is TGCGCCAGCAGCTTTCGCCGGGAGAGAGCGGCAGATACGCAGTATTTT.

The chain recombines TRBV9 with TRBJ2-5, with 11 bases fitting TRBD2. The trim removed 0 bases at V and 1 base at J, leaving 5 bases unmatched. Germline CDR1 reads SGDLS; CDR2 reads YYNGEE. The CDR3 sequence is 17 residues long. CDR3 in DNA: TGTGCCAGCAGCGTAGCCCTAGCGGGGGGATCCCAAGAGACCCAGTACTTC. Its protein is CASSVALAGGSQETQYF.

The chain joins TRBV4-2 to TRBJ2-3, with 8 bases matching TRBD2. The CDR3 spans 16 residues. Germline CDR1 LGHNA, CDR2 YNFKEQ. V gave up 7 bases and J gave up 0 bases; unmatched junction bases: 9. CDR3 in amino acids: CASTTRGGKSTDTQYF. The CDR3 bases are TGTGCCAGCACCACACGGGGGGGGAAAAGCACAGATACGCAGTATTTT.

This clone has only one observation. The chain joins TRBV5-4 to TRBJ2-3, with TRBD1 identical over 10 bases. This CDR3 has 14 amino acids. V gave up 3 bases and J gave up 3 bases; unmatched junction bases: 1. From germline, CDR1 is SGHNT and CDR2 YYREEE (reference sequence). CDR3 sequence (DNA): TGTGCCAGCAGCTCGGGACAGGGGACAGATACGCAGTATTTT. Its protein is CASSSGQGTDTQYF.

The chain combines TRBV11-2 with TRBJ1-3; D uncertain. Per germline, CDR1 SGHAT and CDR2 FQNNGV. V was pared by 5 bases and J by 10 bases, with 6 bases between. The CDR3 is 10 amino acids. The CDR3 coding sequence is TGTGCCAGCAGCGAGAGGACCATATATTTT. It translates to CASSERTIYF.

The rearrangement joins TRBV11-2 to TRBJ1-2, with TRBD1 identical over 10 bases. The V gene's germline CDR1 is SGHAT and CDR2 FQNNGV. J lost 8 bases, V lost 3 bases, and 3 bases had no gene match. There are 13 residues in the CDR3. The CDR3 loop reads CASSFGTGDGYTF. The CDR3 bases are TGTGCCAGCAGCTTTGGGACAGGGGACGGCTACACCTTC. Looking up the rest from reference TRBV11-2 and TRBJ1-2 gives the full variable domain: EAGVAQSPRYKIIEKRQSVAFWCNPISGHATLYWYQQILGQGPKLLIQFQNNGVVDDSQLPKDRFSAERLKGVDSTLKIQPAKLEDSAVYLCASSFGTGDGYTFGSGTRLTVV.

V gene TRBV5-5 combines with J gene TRBJ2-5, with D unclear. CDR3 length: 17 amino acids. V was trimmed by 2 bases and J by 3 bases, leaving 20 bases between them. The V gene's germline CDR1 is SGHKS and CDR2 YYEKEE (reference sequence). CDR3 DNA: TGTGCCAGCAGCTTCATTTTGTGGGCGCAAGCTAAAGAGACCCAGTACTTC. Encoded protein: CASSFILWAQAKETQYF.

This clone was observed a single time. V gene TRBV19 combines with J gene TRBJ2-1, with TRBD2 as a possible D gene (8 bases). Germline values: CDR1 LNHDA, CDR2 SQIVND (reference sequence). The germline V and J ends were trimmed by 5 bases and 8 bases, with 22 bases remaining between them. This CDR3 spans 16 amino acids. CDR3 DNA: TGTGCCAGTAGTGGGGACAGAGGGGCGGGGGGAGATGAGCAGTTCTTC. Its protein is CASSGDRGAGGDEQFF.

This clone was observed a handful of times. V and J are TRBV4-1 and TRBJ2-7; a weak D match, TRBD2 (6 bases). V was trimmed by 1 base and J by 7 bases, leaving 14 bases between them. Germline CDR1 and CDR2: MGHRA and YSYEKL. This CDR3 has 14 residues. CDR3 residues: CASSQGPPGGEQYF. The CDR3 DNA is TGCGCCAGCAGCCAAGGGCCCCCAGGAGGGGAGCAGTACTTC.

The chain uses TRBV19 and TRBJ2-7; possible D gene TRBD2, 5 bases. CDR1 is LNHDA and CDR2 is SQIVND in the germline V gene (reference sequence). The CDR3 is made up of 17 amino acids. V was clipped by 6 bases and J by 5 bases, with 26 bases between them. The CDR3 loop reads CASRAWGIRAGGDEQYF. The CDR3 nucleotides are TGTGCCAGTAGGGCCTGGGGAATACGTGCGGGTGGAGACGAGCAGTACTTC.

This chain links TRBV30 with TRBJ1-5; 8 bases are a match to TRBD1. This CDR3 has 15 residues. CDR1 and CDR2 from the germline V gene are GTSNPN and SVGIG (reference sequence). After removal of 2 bases from V and 7 bases from J, the junction contained 10 bases not matched to a gene. CDR3 sequence reads: CAWSRGVTGDQPQHF. CDR3 sequence (DNA): TGTGCCTGGAGTCGAGGGGTGACAGGGGACCAGCCCCAGCATTTT.

The chain couples TRBV4-2 to TRBJ1-1; unclear D gene. Germline-derived CDR1 and CDR2 are LGHNA and YNFKEQ. The length of the CDR3 is 15 residues. Trimming stripped 4 bases from V and 1 base from J, with 13 bases between. The CDR3 loop reads CASSPVTSGNTEAFF. The CDR3 nucleotides are TGTGCCAGCAGCCCAGTGACTTCCGGGAACACTGAAGCTTTCTTT.

The CDR3, as DNA: TGTGCCACCTCCCCGTCGGGGGGGCCTTACGAGCAGTACTTC. The encoded protein is CATSPSGGPYEQYF. The chain is built from TRBV5-4 and TRBJ2-7; 8 bases fit TRBD2. Germline V gene sequence: CDR1 SGHNT, CDR2 YYREEE (reference sequence). V shed 9 bases, J shed 4 bases, and the junction held 12 bases outside the gene matches. This CDR3 region has 14 residues.

The V gene is TRBV18, the J gene TRBJ2-1; 7 bases map to TRBD2. Germline V gene lookup returns CDR1 KGHSH and CDR2 LQKENI. Trimming removed 6 bases from V and 10 bases from J; junction bases left unmatched: 15. The CDR3 is 15 amino acids. CDR3 DNA: TGTGCCAGCTCCTCAGCGGGACGCCAACAACAAGAGCAGTTCTTC. It codes for CASSSAGRQQQEQFF.

The chain uses TRBV5-1 and TRBJ1-3; perhaps TRBD1 as D (6 bases). CDR1 is SGHRS, CDR2 YFSETQ, per germline. Trimming shortened V by 1 base and J by 2 bases, and 10 bases separated the two germline ends. The CDR3 loop spans 15 amino acids. The CDR3 loop is CASSLYGGAGNTIYF. The CDR3, as DNA: TGCGCCAGCAGCTTGTATGGGGGCGCTGGAAACACCATATATTTT.

This chain links TRBV4-1 with TRBJ2-1; the D gene is possibly TRBD2 (5 bases). Trimming pared 1 base from V and 3 bases from J, leaving 10 bases between. The CDR3 loop spans 15 amino acids. Germline V gene sequence: CDR1 MGHRA, CDR2 YSYEKL. CDR3 sequence (DNA): TGCGCCAGCAGCCAAGGTCCAGCGGACTACAATGAGCAGTTCTTC. Translating gives CASSQGPADYNEQFF.

The chain has TRBV29-1 and TRBJ2-6; D gene uncertain. V was clipped by 6 bases and J by 0 bases, with 9 bases between them. Germline V gives CDR1 SQVTM, CDR2 ANQGSEA. The CDR3 loop spans 14 amino acids. The CDR3: CSVLALSGANVLTF. As DNA, the CDR3 is TGCAGCGTCTTGGCCCTCTCTGGGGCCAACGTCCTGACTTTC.